The subject of this entry is one T cell receptor (beta chain). The CDR3 runs 14 residues. The germline V gene has CDR1 SQVTM and CDR2 ANQGSEA. V shed 6 bases and J shed 8 bases, with 20 bases lying between them. In the original processing: Nucleated cell counts were estimated from reference gene primer amplification. Profiling relied on immunoSEQ multiplex PCR, and the TCRdb table lists in-frame clones only, not all of them. The V and J calls and clone size come from that table; D and trimming were worked out from the DNA. Of about 280,000 clones listed, around 90% are singletons. This record belongs to a study of blood T cell repertoires in COVID-19.

V is TRBV29-1 and J is TRBJ2-1; D is perhaps TRBD2 (6 bases). The material sequenced was peripheral blood. The sequence was obtained from a woman aged 35 to 49 who had recovered from COVID-19. The CDR3 DNA sequence: TGCAGCGTAACGCTTACTAGCTTCGGGGATGAGCAGTTCTTC. The encoded protein is CSVTLTSFGDEQFF.